The 23 T cell receptor beta chains in this list originate from one sample, sequenced in a study of T-cell reconstitution after alpha-beta-depleted transplantation in children. Preparation of the TCRbeta library was carried out with unique molecular identifiers. One entry per CDR3 protein results from TCRdb running MiXCR on the PCR reads. Altogether over 300,000 distinct CDR3 sequences are present, approximately 10% being singletons, with the ten largest covering around 2.4%. Material: PBMCs from the stem cell graft donor, obtained from the stem cell graft. Source of these receptors: a human donor who donated a stem cell graft to a child with acute lymphoblastic leukemia.

Many counts were recorded for this clonotype. In nucleotides, the CDR3 is TGTGCCAGCAGTTTAGGCCCCCGCTACGAGCAGTACTTC. It codes for CASSLGPRYEQYF. The chain recombines TRBV12-3 or TRBV12-4 with TRBJ2-7, with D uncertain. This CDR3 comprises 13 residues. Trimming took off 1 base at V and 3 bases at J, with 7 bases between the two ends.

The chain is built from TRBV12-3 or TRBV12-4 and TRBJ2-2, with D possibly being TRBD2 (6 bases). V lost 8 bases, J lost 4 bases, and 17 bases lay in between. This CDR3 is built from 15 residues. The CDR3 nucleotides are TGTGCCAGCGGTCGAGGGGCGGGGACCACCGGGGAGCTGTTTTTT. Translated: CASGRGAGTTGELFF.

There are a few counts of this clonotype. This chain joins TRBV6-5 and TRBJ1-1, with D possibly TRBD1 on 6 matching bases. This CDR3 has 14 residues. Germline loops: CDR1 MNHEY, CDR2 SVGAGI. V lost 2 bases to trimming and J lost 4 bases, with 11 bases between them. The CDR3 loop reads CASSYGGPVTEAFF. The CDR3 DNA sequence: TGTGCCAGCAGTTACGGGGGGCCTGTCACTGAAGCTTTCTTT.

V is TRBV11-3 and J is TRBJ2-2; 10 positions agree with TRBD2. V shed 1 base, J shed 7 bases, and the junction held 12 bases outside the gene matches. This CDR3 is 18 amino acids long. Germline V gives CDR1 SGHNT, CDR2 YENEEA. The CDR3 region has the DNA TGTGCCAGCAGCTTAGGATTCGGTCTAGCGGGAGTCGTCGGGGAGCTGTTTTTT. Protein sequence: CASSLGFGLAGVVGELFF.

In its sample, this clonotype was seen a few times. The rearrangement joins TRBV29-1 to TRBJ2-7; either TRBD1 or TRBD2 may fit D (5 bases each). Germline CDR1 is SQVTM and CDR2 is ANQGSEA. The CDR3 totals 13 residues. V gave up 3 bases and J gave up 7 bases, with 16 bases separating them. Here the CDR3 reads CSVDGLGEGEQYF. CDR3 bases: TGCAGCGTTGATGGGCTAGGCGAGGGGGAGCAGTACTTC.

The chain recombines TRBV5-1 with TRBJ1-2, with 10 bases that match TRBD1. This CDR3 region has 14 residues. V shed 3 bases and J 6 bases; nucleotides not matched to a gene: 5. Germline V gene sequence: CDR1 SGHRS, CDR2 YFSETQ. This CDR3 is CASSSTGTGDGYTF. In nucleotides, the CDR3 is TGCGCCAGCAGCTCTACCGGGACAGGGGATGGCTACACCTTC.

The J gene is TRBJ2-3, the V gene TRBV20-1; 8 bases align to TRBD2. The germline gives CDR1 DFQATT, CDR2 SNEGSKA (reference sequence). J was trimmed by 2 bases and V by 0 bases; bases with no gene match: 7. The CDR3 is 16 residues long. The CDR3 DNA reads TGCAGTGCTAGAGATTCCCGGGAGGGCTTCACAGATACGCAGTATTTT. Residues: CSARDSREGFTDTQYF.

This chain connects TRBV12-1 to TRBJ2-7; the table's TRBD2 call for D was not verified on the DNA. TRBV12-1 is recorded as a pseudogene. This CDR3 region has 15 residues. CDR3 DNA sequence: TGTGCCACCTCCCGCCGGACAGGGAGCTCCTACGAGCAGTACTTC. Amino acid sequence: CATSRRTGSSYEQYF.

The rearrangement uses TRBV4-2 and TRBJ2-7; 10 nucleotides align to TRBD2. Trimming removed 0 bases from V and 3 bases from J; junction bases left unmatched: 5. The CDR3 covers 16 residues. CDR1 and CDR2 from the germline V gene are LGHNA and YNFKEQ. The CDR3 DNA sequence: TGTGCCAGCAGCCAAGATCTTAGCGGGAGGAGCTACGAGCAGTACTTC. It is translated as CASSQDLSGRSYEQYF.

This clonotype was recorded at least ten times. Germline is not matched at one junction end, which may reflect a read error. The chain carries TRBV6-5 and TRBJ2-1, with D uncertain. This CDR3 is built from 12 residues. Germline V CDR1 and CDR2: MNHEY, SVGAGI. CDR3 in amino acids: CASRGPDKEQFF. The CDR3 DNA sequence: TGTGCCAGCAGGGGCCCTGACAAGGAGCAGTTCTTC.

The chain links TRBV4-1 to TRBJ2-1; D gene unclear. The CDR3 is 14 amino acids. V lost 1 base, J lost 4 bases, and 8 bases lay in between. CDR1 is MGHRA, CDR2 YSYEKL, per germline. CDR3 sequence reads: CASSQVDGYNEQFF. The CDR3 nucleotides read TGCGCCAGCAGCCAAGTGGACGGGTACAATGAGCAGTTCTTC.

This clonotype has only a few counts. The rearrangement uses TRBV27 and TRBJ2-7; the match to TRBD2 covers 13 bases. With 5 bases clipped from V and 6 bases from J, the junction kept 4 bases outside the gene matches. Looked up from germline, CDR1 is MNHEY and CDR2 is SMNVEV (reference sequence). This CDR3 has 14 residues. CDR3 in DNA: TGTGCCAGCAGTAAAGGACTAGCGGGAGTCGAGCAGTACTTC. It encodes CASSKGLAGVEQYF.

This clonotype showed up many times. The chain combines TRBV20-1 with TRBJ2-7; 8 bases agree with TRBD2. The CDR3 is 13 amino acids. Germline V gene sequence: CDR1 DFQATT, CDR2 SNEGSKA (reference sequence). Trimming took 6 bases from V and 2 from J; bases not matched to a gene: 6. CDR3: CSAIAGKPYEQYF. DNA for the CDR3: TGCAGTGCCATAGCGGGGAAGCCCTACGAGCAGTACTTC.

The chain combines TRBV2 with TRBJ2-1; 8 nucleotides agree with TRBD1. The CDR3 consists of 13 residues. Germline values: CDR1 SNHLY, CDR2 FYNNEI. CDR3 DNA sequence: TGTGGTTCCGGGACAGGCCTATACAATGAGCAGTTCTTC. The encoded protein is CGSGTGLYNEQFF.

This clonotype was counted between two and nine times. The rearrangement links TRBV5-1 to TRBJ2-7, with 11 positions matching TRBD1. The CDR3 totals 15 residues. CDR1 SGHRS and CDR2 YFSETQ come from the germline V gene. The trim removed 0 bases at V and 2 bases at J, leaving 1 base unmatched. The CDR3 coding sequence is TGCGCCAGCAGCTTGGCGGGACAGGGGGCCTACGAGCAGTACTTC. Translation: CASSLAGQGAYEQYF.

This clonotype was detected many times. This chain links TRBV6-5 with TRBJ1-5; D may be TRBD1 (5 bases). This CDR3 is 13 amino acids long. V lost 4 bases, J lost 7 bases, and 11 bases lay in between. CDR1 and CDR2 from the germline V gene are MNHEY and SVGAGI. The CDR3 DNA sequence: TGTGCCAGCAGTTTTCAGGGTGAGCAGCCCCAGCATTTT. Its translation: CASSFQGEQPQHF.

This clonotype turned up a few times. Written as DNA, the CDR3 is TGCGCCAGCAGCCAAGGGGCCGGGGGCTCCTACGAGCAGTACTTC. It yields the protein CASSQGAGGSYEQYF. This sequence joins TRBV4-3 and TRBJ2-7; possibly TRBD2 for D (6 bases). CDR1 is LGHNA and CDR2 is YSLEER in the germline V gene. The CDR3 spans 15 residues. Trimming shortened V by 1 base and J by 0 bases, and 10 bases separated the two germline ends.

This clonotype turned up a few times. This rearrangement joins TRBV28 to TRBJ2-5, with 7 positions matching TRBD2. This CDR3 has 15 amino acids. With 6 bases clipped from V and 4 bases from J, the junction kept 11 bases outside the gene matches. From germline, CDR1 is MDHEN and CDR2 SYDVKM. For the CDR3, the DNA is TGTGCCAGCAGCTCCAGCGTGGGGAGGGGAGAGACCCAGTACTTC. It codes for CASSSSVGRGETQYF.

The chain recombines TRBV5-1 with TRBJ1-6; D uncertain. This CDR3 contains 13 residues. The V and J ends lost 4 bases and 4 bases respectively, with 6 bases between them. Germline CDR1 reads SGHRS; CDR2 reads YFSETQ. The CDR3 nucleotides read TGCGCCAGCAGCCTGTCTTATAATTCACCCCTCCACTTT. It specifies CASSLSYNSPLHF. Based on the CDR3 plus reference TRBV5-1 and TRBJ1-6, the full variable domain is KAGVTQTPRYLIKTRGQQVTLSCSPISGHRSVSWYQQTPGQGLQFLFEYFSETQRNKGNFPGRFSGRQFSNSRSEMNVSTLELGDSALYLCASSLSYNSPLHFGNGTRLTVT.

This clonotype was recorded at least ten times. This sequence joins TRBV5-1 and TRBJ1-1; D is unresolved. The CDR3 is 12 amino acids. V was shortened by 3 bases and J by 6 bases, with 9 bases between the two germline ends. Germline V gene lookup returns CDR1 SGHRS and CDR2 YFSETQ. CDR3 region: CASSWEGAEAFF. The CDR3 region has the DNA TGCGCCAGCAGCTGGGAGGGCGCTGAAGCTTTCTTT.

This clonotype was counted ten times or more. The chain couples TRBV10-3 to TRBJ2-7; possible D gene TRBD2, 6 bases. Germline V CDR1 and CDR2: ENHRY, SYGVKD. The V gene lost 0 bases and the J gene lost 2 bases, with 17 bases spanning the gap. This CDR3 contains 17 residues. The CDR3 loop reads CAISESLGIAATYEQYF. CDR3 DNA: TGTGCCATCAGTGAGTCACTGGGGATAGCGGCCACCTACGAGCAGTACTTC.

This clonotype appeared many times. This rearrangement joins TRBV25-1 to TRBJ2-1; D ambiguous. Germline loops: CDR1 MGHDK, CDR2 SYGVNS. The CDR3 consists of 12 residues. V gave up 3 bases and J gave up 4 bases, with 4 bases separating them. Written as DNA, the CDR3 is TGTGCCAGCAGTGAGCATTACAATGAGCAGTTCTTC. Its translation: CASSEHYNEQFF.

This clonotype was recorded at least ten times. This chain links TRBV10-3 with TRBJ2-7; D is possibly TRBD2 (6 bases). CDR3 length: 13 residues. Germline V lookup: CDR1 ENHRY, CDR2 SYGVKD. Trimming stripped 9 bases from V and 3 bases from J, with 15 bases between. The CDR3 spells CAIGRRARYEQYF. The CDR3 DNA is TGTGCCATTGGGCGGAGGGCTCGCTACGAGCAGTACTTC.